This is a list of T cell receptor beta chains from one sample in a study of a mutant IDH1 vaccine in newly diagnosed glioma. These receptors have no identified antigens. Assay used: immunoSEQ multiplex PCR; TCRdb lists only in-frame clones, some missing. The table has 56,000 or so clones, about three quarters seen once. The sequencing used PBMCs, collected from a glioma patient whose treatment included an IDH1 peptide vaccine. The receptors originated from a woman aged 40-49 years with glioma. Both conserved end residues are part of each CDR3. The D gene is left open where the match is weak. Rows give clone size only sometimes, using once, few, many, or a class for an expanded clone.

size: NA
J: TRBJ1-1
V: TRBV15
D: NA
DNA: TGTGCCACCAGCAGAGATCTGGGAATGAACACTGAAGCTTTCTTT
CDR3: CATSRDLGMNTEAFF

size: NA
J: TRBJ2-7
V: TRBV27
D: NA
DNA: TGTGCCAGCAGTCACCAGGTGGGCAGCCATCTCCAGTACTTC
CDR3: CASSHQVGSHLQYF

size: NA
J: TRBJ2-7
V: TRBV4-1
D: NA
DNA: TGCGCCAGCAGCCAAGATGGGGAAGGGCGCTCCTACGAGCAGTACTTC
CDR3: CASSQDGEGRSYEQYF

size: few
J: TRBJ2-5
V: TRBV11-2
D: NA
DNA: TGTGCCAGCAGCTTTTGGGCGGGGGCACAAGAGACCCAGTACTTC
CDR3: CASSFWAGAQETQYF

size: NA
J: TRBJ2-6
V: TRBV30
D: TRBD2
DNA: TGTGCCTGGAGTCGGGGGGGAGCTGGGGCCAACGTCCTGACTTTC
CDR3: CAWSRGGAGANVLTF

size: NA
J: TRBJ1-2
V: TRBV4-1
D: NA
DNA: TGCGCCAGCAGCCAAGATATAACAGGGCTTAACTATGGCTACACCTTC
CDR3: CASSQDITGLNYGYTF

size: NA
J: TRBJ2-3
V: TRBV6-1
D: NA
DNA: TGTGCCATCAGGGCAACAGATACGCAGTATTTT
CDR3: CAIRATDTQYF

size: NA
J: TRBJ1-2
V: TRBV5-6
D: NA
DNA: TGTGCCAGCAGCTTGGGGCAGCTTGGGTATGGCTACACCTTC
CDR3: CASSLGQLGYGYTF

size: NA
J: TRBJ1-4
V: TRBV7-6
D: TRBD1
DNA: TGTGCCAGCAGCTCCCTCTCCGGGACAGCTAATGAAAAACTGTTTTTT
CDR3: CASSSLSGTANEKLFF

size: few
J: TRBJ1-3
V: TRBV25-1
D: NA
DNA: TGTGCCAGCACGGGGTCGGACCCCTCTGGAAACACCATATATTTT
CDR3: CASTGSDPSGNTIYF

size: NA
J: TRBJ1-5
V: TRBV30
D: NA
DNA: TGTGCCTGGAGTCCCCCGGGCTTCCAGCCCCAGCATTTT
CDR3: CAWSPPGFQPQHF

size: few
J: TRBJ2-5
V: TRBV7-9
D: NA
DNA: TGTGCCAGCAGCTTAATGAAGGGGGTGTGGGAGACCCAGTACTTC
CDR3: CASSLMKGVWETQYF

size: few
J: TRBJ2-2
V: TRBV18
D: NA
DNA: TGTGCCAGCTCACCACCCAGGGGAGGGAACACCGGGGAGCTGTTTTTT
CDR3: CASSPPRGGNTGELFF

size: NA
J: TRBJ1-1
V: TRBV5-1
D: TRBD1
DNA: TGCGCCAGCAGCTTGGACCCGGGACAGTTGAACACTGAAGCTTTCTTT
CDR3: CASSLDPGQLNTEAFF

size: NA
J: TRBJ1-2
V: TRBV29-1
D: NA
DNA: TGCAGCGTTGAGTGGAATCGGGATGGCTACACCTTC
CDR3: CSVEWNRDGYTF

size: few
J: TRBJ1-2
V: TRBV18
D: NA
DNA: TGTGCCAGCTCACTTGCCTTCGGCGGGGAGATAAACTATGGCTACACCTTC
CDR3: CASSLAFGGEINYGYTF

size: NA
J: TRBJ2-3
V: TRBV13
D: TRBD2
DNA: TGTGCCAGCAACCTAGGGGCCGATTCGGGAGGAGATACGCAGTATTTT
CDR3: CASNLGADSGGDTQYF

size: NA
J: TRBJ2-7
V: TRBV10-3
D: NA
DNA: TGTGCCATCAGTGAGGACGGGTACTGGGAGCAGTACTTC
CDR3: CAISEDGYWEQYF

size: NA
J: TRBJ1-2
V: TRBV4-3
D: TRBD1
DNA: TGCGCCAGCAGCCAACCATCCGGGACAGGGCCCTATGGCTACACCTTC
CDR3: CASSQPSGTGPYGYTF

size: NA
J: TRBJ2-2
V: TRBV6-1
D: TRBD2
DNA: TGTGCCAGCAGTGAAGCCGGGTTTAACGGGCTAGCGGGGGGGCCCGGGGAGCTGTTTTTT
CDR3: CASSEAGFNGLAGGPGELFF

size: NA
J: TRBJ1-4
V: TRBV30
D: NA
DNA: TGTGCCTGGAACGGGGCCGAAAATGAAAAACTGTTTTTT
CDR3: CAWNGAENEKLFF

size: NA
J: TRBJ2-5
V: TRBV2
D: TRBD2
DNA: TGTGCCAGCAGTGAGATAGCGGGGATCGAAGAGACCCAGTACTTC
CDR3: CASSEIAGIEETQYF

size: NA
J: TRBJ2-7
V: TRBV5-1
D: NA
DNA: TGCGCCAGCAGCTGGAGCCTCTCCTACGAGCAGTACTTC
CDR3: CASSWSLSYEQYF

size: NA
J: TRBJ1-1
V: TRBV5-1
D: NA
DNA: TGCGCCAGCAGCTTGGACAGGGTAAACACTGAAGCTTTCTTT
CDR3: CASSLDRVNTEAFF

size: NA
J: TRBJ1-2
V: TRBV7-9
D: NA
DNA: TGTGCCAGCAGCTTAGAAGGCAGGAACTATGGCTACACCTTC
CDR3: CASSLEGRNYGYTF

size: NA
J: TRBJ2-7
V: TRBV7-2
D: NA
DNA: TGTGCCAGCAGCTCGGGTGCCTACGAGCAGTACTTC
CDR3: CASSSGAYEQYF

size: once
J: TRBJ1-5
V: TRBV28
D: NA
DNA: TGTGCCAGCAGTACCGGAACAAGGCGGGATAGTGGCAATCAGCCCCAGCATTTT
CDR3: CASSTGTRRDSGNQPQHF

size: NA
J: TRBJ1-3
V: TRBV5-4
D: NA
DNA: TGTGCCAGCAGCTTCGACAGTCCGAGCACTGGAAACACCATATATTTT
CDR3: CASSFDSPSTGNTIYF

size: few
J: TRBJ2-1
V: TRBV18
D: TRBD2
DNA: TGTGCCAGCTCACCACTAGCGGGGGCTAACAATGAGCAGTTCTTC
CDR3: CASSPLAGANNEQFF

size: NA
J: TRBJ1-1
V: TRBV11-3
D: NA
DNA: TGTGCCAGCAGCTCCGCAATCCGGGACGGGGTCTCAACTGAAGCTTTCTTT
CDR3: CASSSAIRDGVSTEAFF

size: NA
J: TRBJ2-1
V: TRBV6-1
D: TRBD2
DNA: TGTGCCAGCTTAAGCGGGGGGGCAGGCAATGAGCAGTTCTTC
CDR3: CASLSGGAGNEQFF

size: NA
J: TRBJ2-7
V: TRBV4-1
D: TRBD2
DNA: TGCGCCAGCAATTTAAGGGAGGGGCCCTACGAGCAGTACTTC
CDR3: CASNLREGPYEQYF

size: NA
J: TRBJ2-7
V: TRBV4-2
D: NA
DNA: TGTGCCAGCAGCCAACTCCAAACTGACGAGCAGTACTTC
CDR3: CASSQLQTDEQYF

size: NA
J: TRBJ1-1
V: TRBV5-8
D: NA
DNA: TGTGCCAGCACCTGGAGGATGGGGGGGACTGAAGCTTTCTTT
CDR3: CASTWRMGGTEAFF

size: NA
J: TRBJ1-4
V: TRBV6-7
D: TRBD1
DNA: TGTGCCAGCAGTTACTCATGGAGTGACAGGGGCATTAATGAAAAACTGTTTTTT
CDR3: CASSYSWSDRGINEKLFF

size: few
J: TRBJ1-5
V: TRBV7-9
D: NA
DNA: TGTGCCAGCAGCCGAACCGATAGCAATCAGCCCCAGCATTTT
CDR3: CASSRTDSNQPQHF

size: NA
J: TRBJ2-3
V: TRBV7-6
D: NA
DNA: TGTGCCAGCACCACCACAGGGGGAGGGACAGATACGCAGTATTTT
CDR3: CASTTTGGGTDTQYF

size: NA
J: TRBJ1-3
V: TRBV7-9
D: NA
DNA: TGTGCCAGCAGCGCGAGCTCTGGAAACACCATATATTTT
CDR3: CASSASSGNTIYF

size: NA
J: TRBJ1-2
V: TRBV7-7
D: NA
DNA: TGTGCTAGCAGCTTTTTCCTACGCCCCTTCTATGGCTACACCTTC
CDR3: CASSFFLRPFYGYTF

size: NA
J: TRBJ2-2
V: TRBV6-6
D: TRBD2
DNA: TGTGCCAGCAGTTACAGAGGACTAGCGGGGGCCGGGGAGCTGTTTTTT
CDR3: CASSYRGLAGAGELFF

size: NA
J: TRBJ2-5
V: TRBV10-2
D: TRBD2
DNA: TGCGCCAGCAGCTCTAGCGGGGGGGGCGAAGAGACCCAGTACTTC
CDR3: CASSSSGGGEETQYF

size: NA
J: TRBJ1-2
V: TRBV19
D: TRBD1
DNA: TGTGCCAGTTCTACAGGGGCCTCAAACTATGGCTACACCTTC
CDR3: CASSTGASNYGYTF

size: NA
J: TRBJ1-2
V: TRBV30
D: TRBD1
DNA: TGTGCCTGGAGTGAGGGGGCAGCCTATGGCTACACCTTC
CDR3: CAWSEGAAYGYTF

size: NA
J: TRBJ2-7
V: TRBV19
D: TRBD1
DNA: TGTGCCAGTAAGCTGGGACAGGGGACCGAGCAGTACTTC
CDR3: CASKLGQGTEQYF

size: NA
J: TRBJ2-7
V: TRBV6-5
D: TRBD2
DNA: TGTGCCAGCAGTTACGGGTCGCGGGGGGCCCACGAGCAGTACTTC
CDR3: CASSYGSRGAHEQYF

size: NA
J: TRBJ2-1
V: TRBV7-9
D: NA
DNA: TGTGCCAGCAGCCAGGTCCCCCCATTGGATGAGCAGTTCTTC
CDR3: CASSQVPPLDEQFF

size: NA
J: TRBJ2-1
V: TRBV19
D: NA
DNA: TGTGCCAGTGGGGGGGGGTTGACAGGGGCGGACAATGAGCAGTTCTTC
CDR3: CASGGGLTGADNEQFF

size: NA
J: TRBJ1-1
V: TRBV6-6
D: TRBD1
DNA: TGTGCCAGCAGTTCGGGACAGGGACACACTGAAGCTTTCTTT
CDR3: CASSSGQGHTEAFF

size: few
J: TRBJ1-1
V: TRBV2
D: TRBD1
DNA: TGTGCCAGCAGTCCGCCGGGACAGAGCCTGGGGGCTGAAGCTTTCTTT
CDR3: CASSPPGQSLGAEAFF

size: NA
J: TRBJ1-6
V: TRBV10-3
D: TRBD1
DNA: TGTGCCATCAGGGGACAGTCTAATTCACCCCTCCACTTT
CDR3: CAIRGQSNSPLHF

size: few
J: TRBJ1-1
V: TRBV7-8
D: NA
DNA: TGTGCCAGCAGCTTAGGAAGGGAGGGGCCGGGGAACACTGAAGCTTTCTTT
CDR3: CASSLGREGPGNTEAFF

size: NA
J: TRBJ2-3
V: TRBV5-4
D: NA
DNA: TGTGCCAGCAGTTTTCTGTCCACAGATACGCAGTATTTT
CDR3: CASSFLSTDTQYF

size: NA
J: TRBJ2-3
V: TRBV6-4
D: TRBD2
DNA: TGTGCCAGCAGTCCGGAGACTAGCGGTGGGGATACGCAGTATTTT
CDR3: CASSPETSGGDTQYF

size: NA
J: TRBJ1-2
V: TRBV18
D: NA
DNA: TGTGCCAGCTCACCAAGGCTCAGCGCCGGGTATGGCTACACCTTC
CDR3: CASSPRLSAGYGYTF

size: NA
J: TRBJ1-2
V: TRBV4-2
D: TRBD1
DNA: TGTGCCAGCAGCCAAGAGGGGACAGTCCGTAGCTATGGCTACACCTTC
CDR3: CASSQEGTVRSYGYTF

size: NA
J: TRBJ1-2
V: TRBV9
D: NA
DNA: TGTGCCAGCAGCGCAGGGGCTGGGAACTATGGCTACACCTTC
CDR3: CASSAGAGNYGYTF

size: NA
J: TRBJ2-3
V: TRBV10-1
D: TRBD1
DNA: TGCGCCAGCAGTGATACAGGGGTAACAGATACGCAGTATTTT
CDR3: CASSDTGVTDTQYF

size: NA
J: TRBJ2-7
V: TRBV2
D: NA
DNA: TGTGCCAGCAGAGGACAGCCCTCCTACGAGCAGTACTTC
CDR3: CASRGQPSYEQYF

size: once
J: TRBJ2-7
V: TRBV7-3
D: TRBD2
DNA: TGTGCCAGCAGCCCTTCGACTAGCGGGGCCTCCTACGAGCAGTACTTC
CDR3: CASSPSTSGASYEQYF

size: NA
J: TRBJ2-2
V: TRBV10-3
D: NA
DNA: TGTGCCCAGAGACAAGGGTTCACCGGGGAGCTGTTTTTT
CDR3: CAQRQGFTGELFF